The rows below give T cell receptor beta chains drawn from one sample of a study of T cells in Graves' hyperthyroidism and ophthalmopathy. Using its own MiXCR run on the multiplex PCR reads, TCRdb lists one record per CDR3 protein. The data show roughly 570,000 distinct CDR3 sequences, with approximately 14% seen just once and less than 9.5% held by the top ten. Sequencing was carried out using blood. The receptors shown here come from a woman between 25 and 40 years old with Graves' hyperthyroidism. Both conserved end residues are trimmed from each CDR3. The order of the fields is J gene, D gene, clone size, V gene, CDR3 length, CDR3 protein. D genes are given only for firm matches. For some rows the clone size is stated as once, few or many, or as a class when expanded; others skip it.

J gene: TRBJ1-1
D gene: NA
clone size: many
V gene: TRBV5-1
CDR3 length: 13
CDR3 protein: ASSLVVGADTEAF

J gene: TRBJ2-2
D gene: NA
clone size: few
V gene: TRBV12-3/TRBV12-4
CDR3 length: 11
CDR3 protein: ASRPLYTGELF

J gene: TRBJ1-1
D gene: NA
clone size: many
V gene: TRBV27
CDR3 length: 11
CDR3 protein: ASSSGTNTEAF

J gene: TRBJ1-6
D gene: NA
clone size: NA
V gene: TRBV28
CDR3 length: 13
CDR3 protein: ANPRGSSDNSPLH

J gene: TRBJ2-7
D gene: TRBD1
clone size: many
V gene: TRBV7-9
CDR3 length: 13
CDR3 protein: ASSPLQGGIYEQY

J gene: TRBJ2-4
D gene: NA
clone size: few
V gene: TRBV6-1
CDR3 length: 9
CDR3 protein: ATGFKDIQY

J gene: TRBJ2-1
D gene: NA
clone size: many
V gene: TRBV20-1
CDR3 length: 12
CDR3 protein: SARRTVIYNEQF

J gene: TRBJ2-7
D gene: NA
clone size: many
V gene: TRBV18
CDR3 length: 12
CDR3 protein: ASSPPRPTYEQY

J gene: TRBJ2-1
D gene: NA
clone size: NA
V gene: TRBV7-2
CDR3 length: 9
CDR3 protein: ASSLTDLKF

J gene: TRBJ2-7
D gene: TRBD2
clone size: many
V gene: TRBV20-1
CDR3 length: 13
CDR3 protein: SARADQMTSHEQY

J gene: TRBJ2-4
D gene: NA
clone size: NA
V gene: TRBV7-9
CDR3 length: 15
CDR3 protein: ASSPLVAALAKNIQY

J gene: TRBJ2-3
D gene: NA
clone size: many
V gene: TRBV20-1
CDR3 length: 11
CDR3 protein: SARDPATDTQY

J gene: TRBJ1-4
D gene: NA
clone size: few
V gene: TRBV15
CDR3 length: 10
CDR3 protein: ATSRGREKLF

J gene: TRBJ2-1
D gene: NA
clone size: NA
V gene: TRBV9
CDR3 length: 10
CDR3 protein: ASSVLEYEQF

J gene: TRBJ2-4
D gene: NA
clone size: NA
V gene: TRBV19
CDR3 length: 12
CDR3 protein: ASSIVRGGDIQY

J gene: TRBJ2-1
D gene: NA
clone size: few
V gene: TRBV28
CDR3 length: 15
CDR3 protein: ASTPRGAGTADNEQF

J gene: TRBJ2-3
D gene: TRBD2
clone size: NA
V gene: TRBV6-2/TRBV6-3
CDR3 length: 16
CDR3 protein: ASSRTSGIDSPTDTQY

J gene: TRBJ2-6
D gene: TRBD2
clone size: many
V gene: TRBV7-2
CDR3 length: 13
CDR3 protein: ASSGGFAGANVLT

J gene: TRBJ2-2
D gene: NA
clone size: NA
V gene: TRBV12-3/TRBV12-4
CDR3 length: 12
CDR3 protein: ASKQSPNTGELF

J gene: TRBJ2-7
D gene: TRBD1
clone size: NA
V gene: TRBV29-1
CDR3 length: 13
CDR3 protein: SETHLRTGWREQY

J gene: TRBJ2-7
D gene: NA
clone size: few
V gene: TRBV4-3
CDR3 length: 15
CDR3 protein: ASSQDVWDASSYEQY

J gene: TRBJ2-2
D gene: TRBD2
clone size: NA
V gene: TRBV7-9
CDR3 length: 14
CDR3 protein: ASSSPTGGDPGELS

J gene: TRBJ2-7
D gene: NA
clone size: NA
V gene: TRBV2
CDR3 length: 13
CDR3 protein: ASSETVTGGYEQY

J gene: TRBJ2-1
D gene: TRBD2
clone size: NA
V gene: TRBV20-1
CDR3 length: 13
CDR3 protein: SARGGTSVDNEQF

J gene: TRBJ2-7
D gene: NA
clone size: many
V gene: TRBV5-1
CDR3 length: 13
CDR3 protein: ASSLEGINSYEQY

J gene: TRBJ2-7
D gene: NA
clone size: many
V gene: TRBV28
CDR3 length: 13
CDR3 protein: ASSLGSGGGWKQY

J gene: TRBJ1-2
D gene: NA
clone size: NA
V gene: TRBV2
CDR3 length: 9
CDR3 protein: ASRDFGGYT

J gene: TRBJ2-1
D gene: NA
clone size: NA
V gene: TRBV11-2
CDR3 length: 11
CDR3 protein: ASSLIRYNEQF

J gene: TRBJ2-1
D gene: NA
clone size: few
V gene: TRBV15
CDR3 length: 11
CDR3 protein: ATSRGSYNEQF

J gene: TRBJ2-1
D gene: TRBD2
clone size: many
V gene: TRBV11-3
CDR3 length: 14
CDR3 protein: ASSTRLAGGLNEQF

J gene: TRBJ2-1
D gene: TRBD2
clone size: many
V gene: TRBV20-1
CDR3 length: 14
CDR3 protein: SAIGTSGRSYNEQF

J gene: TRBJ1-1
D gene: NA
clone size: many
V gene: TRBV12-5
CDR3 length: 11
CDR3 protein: ASGLQWHTEAF

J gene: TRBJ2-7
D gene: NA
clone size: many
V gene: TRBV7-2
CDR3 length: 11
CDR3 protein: ASSFGKIYEQY

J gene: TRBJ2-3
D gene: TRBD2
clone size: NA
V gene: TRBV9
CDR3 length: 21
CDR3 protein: ASSVGRRLPGLAGVHSTDTQY

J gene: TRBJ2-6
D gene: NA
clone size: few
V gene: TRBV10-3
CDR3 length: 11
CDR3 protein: ALGGSGANVLT

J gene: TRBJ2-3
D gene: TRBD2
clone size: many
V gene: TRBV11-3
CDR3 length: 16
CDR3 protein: ASSFPRLAESSTDTQY

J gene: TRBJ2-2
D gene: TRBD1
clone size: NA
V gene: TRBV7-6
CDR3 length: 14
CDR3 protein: ASSSNRGQITGELF

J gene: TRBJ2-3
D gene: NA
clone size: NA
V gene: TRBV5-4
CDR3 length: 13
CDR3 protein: ASSLATNAADTQY

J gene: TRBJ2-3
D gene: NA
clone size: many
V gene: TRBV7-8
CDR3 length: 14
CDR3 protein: ASSPIGDLAPDTQY

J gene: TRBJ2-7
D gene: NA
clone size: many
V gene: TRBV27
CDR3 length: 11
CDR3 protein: ASSAHPRDEQY